Included here is one T cell receptor beta chain sequence, with context. This clonotype was detected many times. No much larger clone is present one base from it, and per-base qualities are unavailable. This sample is drawn from a study of T cells after yellow fever vaccination (dated by TCRdb to about 2019). For the study in its entirety: Libraries from fractions with low cell numbers were prepared with the SMART-Seq v4 Ultra Low Input RNA kit. To follow T-cell clones before and after primary and booster YFV17D yellow fever vaccination, bulk TCR alpha and beta repertoires were sequenced over time. Two healthy male donors, one aged 18 to 30 and one aged 30 to 40 years, were included in the cohort. Bulk PBMC replicates and cell subsets were isolated from blood drawn at multiple timepoints before and after both primary and secondary immunization. What the study reported, not specific to this receptor: Because abundant contaminating clonotypes from the bulk population could be contained in FACS-sorted repertoires, computational filtering was required. The study included only a couple of donors, which limits how far the findings can be generalized. Most clones expanded after primary vaccination were re-detected after the booster (almost 98% of CD4 and about nine tenths of CD8), suggesting broad memory maintenance. The secondary T-cell response was found to be weaker but faster than the primary response, with a peak reached on day 5 rather than on day 15. A small share of clonotypes was detected in both CD4 and CD8 compartments, with the overlap likely arising from convergent recombination.

The treatment or condition label, as the study defines it: live attenuated yellow fever vaccine strain. PBMCs were isolated from peripheral blood using a standard Ficoll-Paque protocol. With anti-CD3 and anti-CD8 staining plus a dextramer loaded with the yellow fever NS4B epitope peptide, the researchers sorted epitope-specific CD8 T cells. TriZol was used to extract RNA from bulk PBMCs, from CD4 and CD8 fractions, and from dextramer-positive and dextramer-negative fractions. CDR3 length: 14 amino acids, cysteine to phenylalanine. Of all the DNA, just the CDR3 is kept, 42 bases in frame from base 1. V is reduced by 5 bases and J by 4 bases, leaving a spacing of 13 bases between them. TCR cDNA was synthesized by 5'RACE template switching, which introduced a universal primer site and unique molecular identifiers. Priming of cDNA synthesis was performed from both the TCR alpha and TCR beta constant segments. Two PCR steps were used to amplify libraries, with sample barcodes and sequencing adapters being added in the second step. Libraries were sequenced on Illumina HiSeq 2500 (2x100 bp) or NovaSeq (2x150 bp). The authors' analysis ran thus. MIGEC handled demultiplexing of reads and collapsing into UMI consensus sequences, while MiXCR performed V(D)J alignment. Using edgeR on replicate PBMC samples, clonotypes were called vaccine-responding if FDR was below 0.01 and the log2 fold change was above 5 up to day 15. Each bulk clonotype was labeled CD4 or CD8 based on which sequenced repertoire, CD4 or CD8, contained the clonotype at higher abundance. NS4B-specific clonotypes were defined as those at least 10-fold enriched in dextramer-positive over dextramer-negative fractions; CD4-biased clonotypes were excluded. TCRdb reprocessed the public reads (quality trimming at Q25 with fastp, clone calling with MiXCR) and kept in-frame beta chains. CDR3 protein duplicates are merged, each entry listing the most common genes and DNA. The V and J calls and clone size come from TCRdb's table, not from the authors' own analysis. The sample table lists 50,000 to 60,000 distinct CDR3 sequences, less than 8.5% of them with a count of one. The ten most abundant clones make up roughly 26% of the sample.

The receptor was derived from a man aged 18 to 30 who received the YFV17D yellow fever vaccine. This sequence uses TRBV12-3 or TRBV12-4 and TRBJ2-3; the D region is possibly TRBD1 or TRBD2, each matching across 5 bases. The source material was CD8+ T cells not binding an NS4B(214-222) dextramer, sorted from PBMCs, sampled roughly 45 days after the first yellow fever vaccination. The label giving this sample's cell subset or site can be read as: NS4B epitope dextramer-negative CD8 T cells. The DNA sequence follows: TGTGCCAGCAGTCCAACATCGGGGCCAGATACGCAGTATTTT. This sequence encodes CASSPTSGPDTQYF.